This T cell receptor (beta chain) originates from a study of blood T cell repertoires in COVID-19. In the original workflow: Reference gene primer amplification in the assay estimated nucleated cell counts. Profiled with immunoSEQ multiplex PCR; TCRdb holds only in-frame clones, not every one. Clone size and the V and J calls come from that table; the DNA yielded D and trimming. The top ten hold over 15% of the sample, which has around 130,000 clones, over 70% seen once. This CDR3 is 17 amino acids long. Trimming removed 4 bases from V and 1 base from J; junction bases left unmatched: 6. Germline CDR1 reads SGHKS; CDR2 reads YYEKEE (reference sequence).

The chain has TRBV5-5 and TRBJ1-6; TRBD1 aligns across 9 bases. The sequenced sample consisted of peripheral blood. The clonotype comes from a man at least 80 years old with acute or convalescent COVID-19. CDR3 in amino acids: CASSPETGGSYNSPLHF. The CDR3 DNA follows: TGTGCCAGCAGCCCGGAGACAGGGGGATCCTATAATTCACCCCTCCACTTT.